The clone carrying this T cell receptor beta chain has a single count. The CDR3 runs to 14 residues. Trimming shortened V by 4 bases and J by 3 bases, and 14 bases separated the two germline ends. Per the germline V gene, CDR1 is SGHRS and CDR2 is YFSETQ. Method: immunoSEQ multiplex PCR; TCRdb's copy keeps in-frame clones and lacks some. The table shows some 1.4 million clones, with roughly 96% occurring only once. A CD45RA-negative memory subset and a CD45RA+ naive subset were separated from the CD4+ cells. The data derive from a study of shared clonotypes between healthy human individuals. Across the whole study: Used for every donor were three CD4 naive, three CD4 memory, two CD8 naive and one CD8 memory plate.

This rearrangement joins TRBV5-1 to TRBJ2-7; D is perhaps TRBD2 (5 bases). The source is a man aged 30-40 years in good health. The sample comprised naive CD4+ T cells sorted from blood. As to subset: CD45RA+ positively selected. The DNA of the CDR3 is TGCGCCAGCAGCGTCGGGGTGGGCTACTACGAGCAGTACTTC. Its protein product is CASSVGVGYYEQYF.